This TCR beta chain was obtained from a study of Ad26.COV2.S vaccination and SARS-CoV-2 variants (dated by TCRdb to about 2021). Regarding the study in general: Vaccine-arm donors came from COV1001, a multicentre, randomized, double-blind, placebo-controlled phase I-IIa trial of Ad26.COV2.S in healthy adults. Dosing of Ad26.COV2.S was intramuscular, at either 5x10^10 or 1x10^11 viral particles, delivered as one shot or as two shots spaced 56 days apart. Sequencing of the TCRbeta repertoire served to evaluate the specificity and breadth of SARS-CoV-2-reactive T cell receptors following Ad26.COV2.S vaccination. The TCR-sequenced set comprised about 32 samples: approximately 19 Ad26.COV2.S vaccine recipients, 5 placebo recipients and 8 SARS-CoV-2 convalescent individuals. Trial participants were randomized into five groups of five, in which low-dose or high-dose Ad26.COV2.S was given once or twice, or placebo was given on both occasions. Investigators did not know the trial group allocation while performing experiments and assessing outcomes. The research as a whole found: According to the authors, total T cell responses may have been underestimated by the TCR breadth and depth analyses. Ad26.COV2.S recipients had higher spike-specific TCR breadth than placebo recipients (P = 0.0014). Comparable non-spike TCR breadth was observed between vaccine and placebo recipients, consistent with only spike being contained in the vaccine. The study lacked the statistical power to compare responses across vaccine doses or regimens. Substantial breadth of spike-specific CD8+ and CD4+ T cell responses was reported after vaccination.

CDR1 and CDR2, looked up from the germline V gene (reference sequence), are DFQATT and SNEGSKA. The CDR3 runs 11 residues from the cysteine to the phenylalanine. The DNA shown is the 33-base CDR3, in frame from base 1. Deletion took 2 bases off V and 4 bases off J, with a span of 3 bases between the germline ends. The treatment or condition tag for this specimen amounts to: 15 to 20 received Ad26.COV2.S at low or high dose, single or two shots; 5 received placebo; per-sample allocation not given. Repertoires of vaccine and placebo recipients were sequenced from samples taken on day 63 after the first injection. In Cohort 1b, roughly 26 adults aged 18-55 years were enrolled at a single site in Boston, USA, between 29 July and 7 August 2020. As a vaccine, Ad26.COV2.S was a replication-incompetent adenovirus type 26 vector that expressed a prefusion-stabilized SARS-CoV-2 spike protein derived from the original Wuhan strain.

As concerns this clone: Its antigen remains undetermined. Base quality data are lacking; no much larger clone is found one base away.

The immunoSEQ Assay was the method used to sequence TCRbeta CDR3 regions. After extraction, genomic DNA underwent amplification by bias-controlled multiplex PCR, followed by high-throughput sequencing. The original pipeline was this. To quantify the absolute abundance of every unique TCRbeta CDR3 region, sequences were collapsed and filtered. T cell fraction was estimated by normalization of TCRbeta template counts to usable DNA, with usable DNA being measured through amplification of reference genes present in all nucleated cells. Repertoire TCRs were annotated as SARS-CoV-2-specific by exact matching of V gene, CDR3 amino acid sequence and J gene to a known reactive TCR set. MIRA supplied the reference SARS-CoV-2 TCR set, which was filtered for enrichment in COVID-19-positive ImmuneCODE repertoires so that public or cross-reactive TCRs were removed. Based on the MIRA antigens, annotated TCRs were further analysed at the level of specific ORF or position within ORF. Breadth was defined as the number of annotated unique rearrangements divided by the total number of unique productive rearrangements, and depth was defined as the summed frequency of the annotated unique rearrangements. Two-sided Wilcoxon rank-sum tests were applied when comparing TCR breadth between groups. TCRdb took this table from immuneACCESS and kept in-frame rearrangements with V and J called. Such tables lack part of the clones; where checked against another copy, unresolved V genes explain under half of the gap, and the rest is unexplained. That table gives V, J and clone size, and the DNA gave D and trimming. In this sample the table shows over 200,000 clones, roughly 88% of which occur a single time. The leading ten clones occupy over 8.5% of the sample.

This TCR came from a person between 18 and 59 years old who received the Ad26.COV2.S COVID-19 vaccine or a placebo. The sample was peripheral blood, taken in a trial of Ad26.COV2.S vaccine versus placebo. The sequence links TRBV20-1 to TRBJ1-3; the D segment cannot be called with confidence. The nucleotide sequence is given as TGCAGTGCTAGAAAGGGAAACACCATATATTTT. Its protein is CSARKGNTIYF.